These 7 T cell receptor beta chains originate from one sample sequenced in a study of spatial heterogeneity in lung cancer. Time point noted: sample taken at primary tumor resection. Researchers sequenced whole RNA taken from tumor, nontumor lung or frozen PBMC without sorting. TCRdb re-called the 5' RACE reads through MiXCR, storing one row per CDR3 protein. The sample carries more than 10,000 distinct CDR3 sequences, over 4.5% recorded once. This specimen was PBMCs, taken at surgery. These receptors came from a male donor with early-stage non-small cell lung cancer.

The sample holds many counts of this clonotype. The V and J genes are TRBV7-6 and TRBJ1-1, with D hard to call. Germline V gene sequence: CDR1 SGHVS, CDR2 FNYEAQ. V was clipped by 5 bases and J by 3 bases, with 13 bases between them. This CDR3 has 14 amino acids. CDR3: CASSRQTVDTEAFF. In DNA, the CDR3 is TGTGCCAGCAGCCGGCAAACTGTAGACACTGAAGCTTTCTTT.

This clonotype is medium-sized in the sample. The rearrangement joins TRBV29-1 to TRBJ1-1; maybe TRBD1 (6 bases). The V end was cut by 4 bases, the J end by 3 bases, with 18 bases between. Germline V gives CDR1 SQVTM, CDR2 ANQGSEA. CDR3 length: 15 amino acids. The CDR3 DNA sequence: TGCAGCGTTGCCCCACAGGGAACAAGGGACACTGAAGCTTTCTTT. Translation gives CSVAPQGTRDTEAFF.

This clonotype was detected many times. The genes are TRBV29-1 and TRBJ1-5, with a possible D match to TRBD1 (5 bases). The V gene's germline CDR1 is SQVTM and CDR2 ANQGSEA. The CDR3 length is 13 residues. V was cut by 6 bases and J by 6 bases, with 15 bases left in between. CDR3 in amino acids: CSVIQSGGQPQHF. As DNA, the CDR3 is TGCAGCGTAATTCAGTCGGGGGGTCAGCCCCAGCATTTT.

This clonotype was picked up many times. V and J are TRBV19 and TRBJ1-5, with 8 bases that match TRBD1. The CDR3 consists of 14 residues. In germline, CDR1 is LNHDA, CDR2 SQIVND (reference sequence). V was clipped by 5 bases and J by 9 bases; unmatched bases: 9. The CDR3: CASSSTGVRGPQHF. The CDR3 DNA sequence: TGTGCCAGTAGTTCGACAGGGGTGCGGGGGCCCCAGCATTTT.

This clonotype was seen many times. The chain recombines TRBV10-3 with TRBJ2-1; 14 bases line up with TRBD2. V lost 10 bases and J lost 4; bases outside the gene matches: 9. This CDR3 comprises 16 residues. The germline V gene has CDR1 ENHRY and CDR2 SYGVKD. In DNA, the CDR3 is TGTGCCAGCCGAGGGACTAGCGGGAGATCTTACAATGAGCAGTTCTTC. This translates into CASRGTSGRSYNEQFF.

This clonotype was detected many times. The chain couples TRBV20-1 to TRBJ2-7; unclear D gene. This CDR3 region has 13 residues. Looked up from germline, CDR1 is DFQATT and CDR2 is SNEGSKA (reference sequence). Trimming took off 0 bases at V and 6 bases at J, with 12 bases between the two ends. In DNA form, the CDR3 reads TGCAGTGCTAGAGATACCGCCTCCCCCGAGCAGTACTTC. Translating gives CSARDTASPEQYF.

This clonotype is medium-sized. The rearrangement uses TRBV2 and TRBJ2-7; 8 nucleotides align to TRBD1. Trimming removed 6 bases from V and 1 base from J; junction bases left unmatched: 5. CDR3 length equals 14 residues. The germline CDR1 and CDR2 sequences are SNHLY and FYNNEI. The CDR3 spells CASSDDRGSYEQYF. The CDR3 DNA is TGTGCCAGCAGCGATGACAGGGGTTCCTACGAGCAGTACTTC.